The rows below give T cell receptor beta chains drawn from one sample of a study of tumor-infiltrating lymphocytes in primary liver carcinoma. One entry per CDR3 protein results from TCRdb running MiXCR on the multiplex PCR reads. The profile shows approximately 47,000 distinct CDR3 sequences, about 73% of them singletons. Material for sequencing was liver tumor tissue from sampling region 3. Receptor source: a man in his forties with primary liver carcinoma and hepatitis B virus infection. Each CDR3 is given with its conserved first and last residue. D genes are given only for firm matches. Size tells how often a clone was seen (once, few, many) or the class of an expanded clone, and some rows leave it out.

d_call	clone_size	j_call	v_call	cdr3_aa	cdr3_nt
TRBD1	NA	TRBJ1-6	TRBV12-3/TRBV12-4	CASSGTGQGIPLNF	TGTGCCAGCAGTGGGACGGGACAGGGGATACCCCTCAACTTC
TRBD2	NA	TRBJ2-5	TRBV2	CASSLAEETQYF	TGTGCCAGCAGTCTAGCGGAAGAGACCCAGTACTTC
TRBD1	many	TRBJ1-2	TRBV28	CASSEGANYGYTF	TGTGCCAGCAGTGAGGGGGCAAACTATGGCTACACCTTC
NA	medium-sized	TRBJ2-7	TRBV6-5	CASSYGGGLGEQYF	TGTGCCAGCAGTTACGGCGGAGGGCTCGGTGAGCAGTACTTC
TRBD2	once	TRBJ2-1	TRBV6-5	CTSSYGLADSSWQFF	TGTACCAGCAGTTACGGACTAGCGGACTCCTCATGGCAGTTCTTC
TRBD2	NA	TRBJ2-5	TRBV29-1	CSAGGLAGDETQYF	TGCAGCGCTGGAGGGCTAGCGGGAGACGAGACTCAGTACTTC
NA	NA	TRBJ2-1	TRBV11-2	CASSPEYNEKFF	TGTGCCAGTAGCCCGGAGTATAATGAGAAGTTCTTC
TRBD2	NA	TRBJ2-5	TRBV11-2	CASSGGGGGETQYF	TGTGCCAGCAGTGGTGGGGGGGGAGGAGAGACCCAGTACTTC
TRBD1	many	TRBJ2-1	TRBV28	CASSRAGTGGYNEQFF	TGTGCCAGCAGCCGAGCCGGGACAGGGGGGTACAATGAGCAGTTCTTC
NA	NA	TRBJ2-3	TRBV6-1	CASSGLHTQYF	TGTGCAAGCAGTGGACTGCATACGCAGTATTTT
TRBD2	few	TRBJ2-3	TRBV9	CASSVAGLAGDTQYF	TGTGCCAGCAGCGTAGCGGGACTAGCAGGAGATACGCAGTATTTT
NA	NA	TRBJ2-7	TRBV14	CASSQDSTYEHYF	TGTGCCAGCAGCCAAGACAGCACCTACGAGCACTACTTC
NA	NA	TRBJ2-7	TRBV4-1	CTSSQGGLGYEQYF	TGCACCAGCAGCCAAGGGGGGCTCGGTTACGAGCAGTACTTC
NA	once	TRBJ2-1	TRBV11-3	CASSLVEHDNEQFF	TGTGCCAGCAGCTTAGTTGAGCACGACAATGAGCAGTTCTTC
NA	NA	TRBJ1-1	TRBV6-6	CARSYSFDSPIEAFF	TGTGCCAGGAGTTACTCCTTTGACAGTCCCATTGAAGCTTTCTTT
TRBD1	NA	TRBJ2-1	TRBV29-1	CSGSPGQGADEQFF	TGCAGCGGATCGCCGGGACAGGGGGCGGATGAACAGTTCTTC
TRBD2	NA	TRBJ2-3	TRBV5-4	CASSFGLAGVSTDTQYF	TGTGCCAGCAGCTTCGGACTAGCGGGAGTAAGCACAGATACGCAATATTTT
NA	NA	TRBJ2-7	TRBV29-1	CRVEDDRASSSSYEQYF	TGCAGGGTTGAAGACGACCGAGCGTCCTCGAGCTCCTACGAGCAGTACTTC
TRBD2	once	TRBJ2-1	TRBV4-2	CASSQVSRGAYNEQFF	TGTGCCAGCAGCCAAGTGAGCCGGGGGGCCTACAATGAGCAGTTCTTC
TRBD2	NA	TRBJ2-7	TRBV11-1	CASSLTSGGTYSYVQYF	TGTGCCAGCAGCCTGACTAGCGGGGGGACGTACTCCTACGTGCAGTACTTC
NA	NA	TRBJ2-7	TRBV11-2	CASSLTDTAYQYF	TGTGCCAGCAGCTTAACTGACACTGCCTACCAGTACTTC
NA	NA	TRBJ1-1	TRBV19	CASSIGIGNTEAFF	TGTGCCAGTAGTATAGGAATCGGGAACACTGAAGCTTTCTTT
NA	NA	TRBJ2-7	TRBV11-2	CASSQYSGVGYEQYF	TGTGCCAGCAGCCAATATTCGGGAGTGGGCTACGAGCAATATTTC
NA	NA	TRBJ1-2	TRBV10-3	CAISGRASNYFYTF	TGTGCCATCAGTGGACGGGCATCCAACTATTTCTACACCTTC
TRBD1	many	TRBJ1-2	TRBV6-6	CASSPARDRGNGYTF	TGTGCCAGCAGTCCCGCCCGGGACAGGGGAAATGGCTACACCTTC
TRBD1	NA	TRBJ2-2	TRBV11-2	CASNFDRDRLGTGELFF	TGTGCCAGCAACTTTGATCGGGACAGGCTCGGCACCGGGGAACTGTTTTTT
NA	NA	TRBJ1-3	TRBV10-3	CAMGPGITIYF	TGTGCCATGGGACCTGGAATCACCATATATTTT
NA	NA	TRBJ2-3	TRBV29-1	CSAGHGDTSVTQYF	TGCAGCGCTGGACATGGTGACACCTCCGTTACGCAGTATTTT
NA	NA	TRBJ1-2	TRBV10-1	CASSDSWRKAGYTF	TGCGCCAGCAGTGATAGCTGGAGGAAAGCTGGCTACACTTTC
NA	NA	TRBJ2-1	TRBV2	CASRRDTQGNEQLF	TGTGCCAGCAGGCGGGACACCCAAGGCAATGAGCAGTTATTC
NA	few	TRBJ2-1	TRBV11-1	CAGRSPATAVNEQFF	TGTGCCGGCAGGTCCCCAGCGACAGCTGTCAATGAGCAGTTCTTC
NA	many	TRBJ1-1	TRBV29-1	CSAAAGMNTEAFF	TGCAGCGCTGCGGCGGGCATGAACACTGAAGCTTTCTTT
TRBD2	NA	TRBJ2-1	TRBV6-6	CASSPTYDLAGYEQFF	TGCGCCAGCAGTCCCACATATGACCTAGCGGGGTATGAGCAGTTCTTC
NA	NA	TRBJ1-4	TRBV12-3/TRBV12-4	CASGSVQTNEKLFF	TGTGCCAGCGGTTCAGTGCAGACTAATGAAAAACTGTTTTTT
NA	once	TRBJ2-3	TRBV28	CASSTQVSTVTQYF	TGTGCCAGCAGTACCCAGGTGAGCACAGTTACGCAGTATTTT
TRBD2	NA	TRBJ2-7	TRBV6-1	CASDSGILSHEWYF	TGTGCCAGCGACAGCGGGATATTATCCCACGAGTGGTACTTC
TRBD1	NA	TRBJ2-2	TRBV10-3	CAITGDRLTVELFF	TGTGCCATCACAGGGGACAGACTCACCGTGGAGCTGTTTTTT
NA	few	TRBJ1-5	TRBV10-3	CAISDPRARSQPQHF	TGTGCCATCAGTGACCCCAGGGCTCGCAGTCAGCCTCAGCATTTT
NA	NA	TRBJ1-5	TRBV20-1	CSAWDISLGGNQPQHF	TGCAGTGCATGGGACATATCTCTGGGCGGCAATCAGCCCCAGCATTTT
TRBD2	NA	TRBJ2-7	TRBV12-3/TRBV12-4	CTSSLFAGGPPYEQYF	TGTACCAGCAGTTTATTCGCGGGAGGACCTCCCTACGAGCAGTACTTC
NA	NA	TRBJ2-5	TRBV11-2	CASSSQSMETQYF	TGTGCCAGCAGCTCCCAATCGATGGAGACCCAGTACTTC
NA	few	TRBJ2-2	TRBV5-4	CVSSPFSGGTGELFF	TGTGTCAGCAGTCCTTTTAGCGGAGGCACCGGGGAGCTGTTTTTT
NA	many	TRBJ2-3	TRBV5-1	CASSRGTSSTDTQYF	TGCGCCAGCAGCCGCGGGACCTCTAGCACAGATACGCAGTATTTT